What follows describes a single TCR beta chain. What it binds is unknown. With 2 bases removed from V and 2 bases from J, the gap between germline ends came to 12 bases. This CDR3 has 14 amino acids. Germline V gene lookup returns CDR1 GTSNPN and CDR2 SVGIG (reference sequence). PCR amplification relied on 60 Vbeta primers (plus 13 Jbeta primers). Some clones are missing from TCRdb's copy, which holds only in-frame ones; the method was immunoSEQ multiplex PCR. The table includes tens of thousands of clones, 72% detected once. This entry belongs to a study of cytomegalovirus exposure and HLA in healthy donors. Across the whole study: Early released data comprised around 79 million unique TCRs from HLA-typed donors. The study placed around 85% of its approximately 360 genotyped donors in the Caucasian-associated ancestry cluster.

Whole-study results and caveats: A later analysis revealed that TCR association rates differed between HLA loci, peaking at DRB1 and bottoming out at HLA-C.

Sequencing used PBMCs. V and J are TRBV30 and TRBJ1-1; D is possibly TRBD1 (6 bases). The clonotype was recovered from a woman between 45 and 65 years old in good health and CMV-seropositive. The CDR3 loop is CAWSPGTINTEAFF. CDR3 coding DNA: TGTGCCTGGAGTCCCGGGACAATAAACACTGAAGCTTTCTTT.